The sequence of this TCR beta chain was determined in a study of blood T cell repertoires in COVID-19. About the study: T cells, B-cell-depleted T cells, or PBMCs supplied cDNA or gDNA.

Assignment of participants to cohorts was predicated upon participant-reported clinical history. Methods used by the authors: Reference gene primer amplification yielded estimated nucleated cell counts. Sequenced by immunoSEQ multiplex PCR; TCRdb stores in-frame clones only, minus some. The D gene and trimming were derived from the DNA, and the V and J assignments and clone size from that table. The repertoire has about 310,000 clones, 89% of them found once; the top ten carry roughly a tenth. The CDR3 is made up of 13 amino acids. The V and J ends lost 5 bases and 5 bases respectively, with 12 bases between them. Germline V gene lookup returns CDR1 SQVTM and CDR2 ANQGSEA.

The chain joins TRBV29-1 to TRBJ2-2; possible D gene TRBD1, 5 bases. Sequencing used PBMCs or T cells enriched from blood (not recorded which). This sequence originates from a woman aged 40 to 55 who had recovered from COVID-19. This CDR3 reads CSVQGFKTGELFF. CDR3 DNA: TGCAGCGTTCAGGGCTTTAAGACCGGGGAGCTGTTTTTT.